This T cell receptor beta chain was captured by sequencing in a study of shared clonotypes between healthy human individuals. The protocol was immunoSEQ multiplex PCR, while the TCRdb copy is restricted to in-frame clones and leaves out a portion. The profile covers about 480,000 clones, with approximately 79% appearing a single time and 10% to 15% taken by the ten largest. The CDR3 runs to 16 residues. V was pared by 7 bases and J by 4 bases, with 12 bases of the junction left unmatched. Germline CDR1 reads SGHAT; CDR2 reads FQNNGV. This clonotype was sampled from a woman aged 40 to 50 in good health. Some clones in this sample may be carry-over from other donors' samples. Sequencing was performed on PBMCs. V gene TRBV11-2 combines with J gene TRBJ2-2; 7 bases line up with TRBD2. CDR3 nucleotide sequence: TGTGCCAGCAACTTTAGGACTAGGGGTACCACCGGGGAGCTGTTTTTT. Its translation is CASNFRTRGTTGELFF.